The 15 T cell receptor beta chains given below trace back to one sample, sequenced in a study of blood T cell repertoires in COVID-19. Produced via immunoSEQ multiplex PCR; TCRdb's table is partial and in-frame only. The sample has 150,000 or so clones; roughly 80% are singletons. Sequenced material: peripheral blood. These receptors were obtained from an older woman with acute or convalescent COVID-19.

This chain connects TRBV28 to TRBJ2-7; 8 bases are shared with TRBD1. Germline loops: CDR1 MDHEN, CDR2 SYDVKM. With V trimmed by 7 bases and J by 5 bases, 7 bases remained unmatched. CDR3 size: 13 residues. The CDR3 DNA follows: TGTGCCAGCAACGGACAGGGTTGGGACGAGCAGTACGTC. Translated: CASNGQGWDEQYV.

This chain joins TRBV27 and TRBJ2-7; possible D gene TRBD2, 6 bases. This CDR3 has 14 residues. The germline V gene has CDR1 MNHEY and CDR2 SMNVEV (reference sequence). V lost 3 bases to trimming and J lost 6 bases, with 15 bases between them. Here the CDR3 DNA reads TGTGCCAGCAGTTTCGGAGGGAAGGTTGCCGAGCAGTACTTC. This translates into CASSFGGKVAEQYF.

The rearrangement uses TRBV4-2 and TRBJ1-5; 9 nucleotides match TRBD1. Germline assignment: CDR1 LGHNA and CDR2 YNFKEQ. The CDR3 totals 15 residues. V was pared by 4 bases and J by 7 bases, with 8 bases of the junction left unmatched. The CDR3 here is CASSLEGTGRQPQHF. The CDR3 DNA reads TGTGCCAGCAGCCTCGAAGGGACAGGGCGACAGCCCCAGCATTTT.

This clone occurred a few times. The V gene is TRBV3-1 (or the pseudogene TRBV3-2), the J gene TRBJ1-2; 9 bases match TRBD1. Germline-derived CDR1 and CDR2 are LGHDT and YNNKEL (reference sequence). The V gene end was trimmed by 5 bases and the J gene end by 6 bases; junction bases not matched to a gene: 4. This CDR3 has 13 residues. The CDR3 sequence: CASSYGTGNGYTF. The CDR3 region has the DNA TGTGCCAGCAGCTACGGGACAGGGAATGGCTACACCTTC.

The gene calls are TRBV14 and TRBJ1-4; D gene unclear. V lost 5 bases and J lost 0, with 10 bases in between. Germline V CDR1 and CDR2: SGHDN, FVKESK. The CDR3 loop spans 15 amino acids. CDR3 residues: CASSSSGTTNEKLFF. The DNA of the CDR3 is TGTGCCAGCAGCTCTTCCGGGACAACTAATGAAAAACTGTTTTTT.

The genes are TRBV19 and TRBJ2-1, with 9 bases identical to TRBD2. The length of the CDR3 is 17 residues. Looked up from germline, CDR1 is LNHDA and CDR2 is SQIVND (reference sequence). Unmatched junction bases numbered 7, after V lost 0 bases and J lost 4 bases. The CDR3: CASSIDAGGVIYNEQFF. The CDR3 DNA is TGTGCCAGTAGTATAGATGCGGGGGGGGTAATTTACAATGAGCAGTTCTTC.

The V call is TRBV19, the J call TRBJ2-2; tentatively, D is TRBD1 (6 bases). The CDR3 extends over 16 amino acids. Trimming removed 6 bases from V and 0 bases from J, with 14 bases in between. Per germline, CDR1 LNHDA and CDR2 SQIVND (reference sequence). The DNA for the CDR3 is TGTGCCAGTAGACCAACCGGGACATCGAACACCGGGGAGCTGTTTTTT. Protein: CASRPTGTSNTGELFF. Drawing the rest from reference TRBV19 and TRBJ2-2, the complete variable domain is DGGITQSPKYLFRKEGQNVTLSCEQNLNHDAMYWYRQDPGQGLRLIYYSQIVNDFQKGDIAEGYSVSREKKESFPLTVTSAQKNPTAFYLCASRPTGTSNTGELFFGEGSRLTVL.

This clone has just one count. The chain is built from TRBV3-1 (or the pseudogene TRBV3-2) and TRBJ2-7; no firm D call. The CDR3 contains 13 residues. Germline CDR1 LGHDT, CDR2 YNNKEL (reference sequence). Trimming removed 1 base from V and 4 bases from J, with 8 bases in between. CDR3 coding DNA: TGTGCCAGCAGCCAAGTGACACGTTACGAGCAGTACTTC. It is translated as CASSQVTRYEQYF.

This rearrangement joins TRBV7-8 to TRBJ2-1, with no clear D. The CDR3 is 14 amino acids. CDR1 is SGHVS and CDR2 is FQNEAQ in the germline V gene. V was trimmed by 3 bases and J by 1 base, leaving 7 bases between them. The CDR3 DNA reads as TGTGCCAGCAGCTTTACAGCTTCCTACAATGAGCAGTTCTTC. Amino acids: CASSFTASYNEQFF.

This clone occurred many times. As DNA, the CDR3 is TGTGCCAGCAGCGTCCTCGGGTTTGGAAACACCATATATTTT. This sequence encodes CASSVLGFGNTIYF. V is TRBV9 and J is TRBJ1-3; D remains unclear. Trimming stripped 2 bases from V and 3 bases from J, with 9 bases between. Germline CDR1 SGDLS, CDR2 YYNGEE. The CDR3 is 14 residues long.

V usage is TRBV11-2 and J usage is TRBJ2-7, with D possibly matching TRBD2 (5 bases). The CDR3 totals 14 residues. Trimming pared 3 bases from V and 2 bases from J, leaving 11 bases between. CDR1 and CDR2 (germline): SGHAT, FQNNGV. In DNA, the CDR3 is TGTGCCAGCAGCTTTTACACGGGAACCTACGAGCAGTACTTC. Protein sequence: CASSFYTGTYEQYF.

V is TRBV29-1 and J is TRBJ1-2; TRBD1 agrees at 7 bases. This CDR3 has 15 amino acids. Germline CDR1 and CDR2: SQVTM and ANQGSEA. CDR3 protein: CTEGGGSKGIYGYTF. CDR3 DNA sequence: TGCACCGAAGGAGGGGGCAGCAAGGGAATCTATGGCTACACCTTC.

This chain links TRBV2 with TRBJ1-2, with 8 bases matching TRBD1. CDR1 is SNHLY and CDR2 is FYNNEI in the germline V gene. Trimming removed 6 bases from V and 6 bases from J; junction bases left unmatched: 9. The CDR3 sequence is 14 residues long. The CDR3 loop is CASRRRTGQDGYTF. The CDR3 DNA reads TGTGCCAGCAGACGCCGGACAGGGCAAGATGGCTACACCTTC.

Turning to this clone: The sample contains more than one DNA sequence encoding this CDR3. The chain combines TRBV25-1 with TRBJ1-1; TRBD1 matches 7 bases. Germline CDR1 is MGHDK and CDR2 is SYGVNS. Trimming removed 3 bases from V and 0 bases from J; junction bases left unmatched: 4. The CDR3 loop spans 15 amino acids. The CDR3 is CASSDPGQLNTEAFF. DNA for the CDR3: TGTGCCAGCAGTGACCCGGGACAGTTGAACACTGAAGCTTTCTTT.

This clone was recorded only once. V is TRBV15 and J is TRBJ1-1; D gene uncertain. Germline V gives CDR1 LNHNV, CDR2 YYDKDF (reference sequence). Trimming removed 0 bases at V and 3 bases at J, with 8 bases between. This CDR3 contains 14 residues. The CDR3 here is CATSREYEDTEAFF. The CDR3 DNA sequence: TGTGCCACCAGCAGAGAGTACGAGGACACTGAAGCTTTCTTT. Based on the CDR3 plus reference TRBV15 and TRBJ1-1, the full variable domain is DAMVIQNPRYQVTQFGKPVTLSCSQTLNHNVMYWYQQKSSQAPKLLFHYYDKDFNNEADTPDNFQSRRPNTSFCFLDIRSPGLGDTAMYLCATSREYEDTEAFFGQGTRLTVV.